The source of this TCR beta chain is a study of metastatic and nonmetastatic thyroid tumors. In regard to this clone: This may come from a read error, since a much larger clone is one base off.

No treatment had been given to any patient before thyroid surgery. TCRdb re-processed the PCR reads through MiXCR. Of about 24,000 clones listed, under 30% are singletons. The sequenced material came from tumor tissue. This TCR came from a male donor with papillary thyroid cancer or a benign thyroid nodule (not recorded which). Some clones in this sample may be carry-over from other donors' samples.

The CDR3 region is CSASSMSKETQYF. DNA of the CDR3: TGCAGTGCTAGTAGCATGTCCAAAGAGACCCAGTACTTC. V gene TRBV20-1 combines with J gene TRBJ2-5; D ambiguous. The CDR3 has 13 amino acids. Between the trimmed V and J ends, which lost 3 bases and 3 bases, there was a span of 11 bases. Germline CDR1 DFQATT, CDR2 SNEGSKA (reference sequence).